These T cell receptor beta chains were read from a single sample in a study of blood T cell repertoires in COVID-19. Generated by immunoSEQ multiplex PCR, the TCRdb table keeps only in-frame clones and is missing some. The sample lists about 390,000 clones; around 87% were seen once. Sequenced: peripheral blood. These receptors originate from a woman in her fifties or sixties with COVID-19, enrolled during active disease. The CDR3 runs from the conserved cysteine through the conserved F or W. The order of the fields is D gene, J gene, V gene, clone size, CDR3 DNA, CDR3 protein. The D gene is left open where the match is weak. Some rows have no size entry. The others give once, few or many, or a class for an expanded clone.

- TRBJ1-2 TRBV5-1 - TGCGCCAGCAGCTTGGCAGAAAGGGGTTATGGCTACACCTTC CASSLAERGYGYTF
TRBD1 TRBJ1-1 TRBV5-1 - TGCGCCAGCAGCGCGGACAGGGAAGCTTTCTTT CASSADREAFF
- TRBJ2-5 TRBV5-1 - TGCGCCAGCAGCTTAGGGGTGGGGCAAGAGACCCAGTACTTC CASSLGVGQETQYF
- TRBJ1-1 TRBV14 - TGTGCCAGCAGCCGGACAGTCGAAGCTTTCTTT CASSRTVEAFF
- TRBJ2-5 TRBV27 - TGTGCCAGCAGTTTAAGTTGGGCTGGAGAGACCCAGTACTTC CASSLSWAGETQYF
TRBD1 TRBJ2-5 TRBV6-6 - TGTGCCAGCAGGCAGGGGGCGCGGGAGACCCAGTACTTC CASRQGARETQYF
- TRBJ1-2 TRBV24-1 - TGTGCCACCAGTGAAACCGGGTATGGCTACACCTTC CATSETGYGYTF
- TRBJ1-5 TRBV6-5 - TGTGCCAGCAGCCAACAGACAGCAATCAATCAGCCCCAGCATTTT CASSQQTAINQPQHF
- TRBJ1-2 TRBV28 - TGTGCCAGCAGTTTGTCAGGCATCGGCGGCTACACCTTC CASSLSGIGGYTF
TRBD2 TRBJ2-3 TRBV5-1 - TGCGCCAGCAGCTTAGGACTAGCGGGGGATGCAGATACGCAGTATTTT CASSLGLAGDADTQYF
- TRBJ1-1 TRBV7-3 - TGTGCCAGCAGCTACTCGTCCGGGGGCACTGAAGCTTTCTTT CASSYSSGGTEAFF
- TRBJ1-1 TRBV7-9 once TGTGCCAGCAGGCCCACTCCGGGACAAGGAGAACTGAACACTGAAGCTTTCTTT CASRPTPGQGELNTEAFF
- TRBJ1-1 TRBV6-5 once TGTGCCAGCAGTCCCAGGGGTAAAAGCACTGAAGCTTTCTTT CASSPRGKSTEAFF
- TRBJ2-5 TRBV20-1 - TGCAGTGCTAGTCGAGGGTCCCAAGAGACCCAGTACTTC CSASRGSQETQYF
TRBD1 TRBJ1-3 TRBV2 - TGTGCCAGCACCCCGGGACAGCTAAACACCATATATTTT CASTPGQLNTIYF
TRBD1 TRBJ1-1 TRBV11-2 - TGTGCCAGCAGCTTACAGGGGGCGCAGGGCACTGAAGCTTTCTTT CASSLQGAQGTEAFF
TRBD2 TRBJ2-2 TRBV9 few TGTGCCAGCAGCTTAAGCGGGGGAAACACCGGGGAGCTGTTTTTT CASSLSGGNTGELFF
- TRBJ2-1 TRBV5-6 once TGTGCCAGCAGCAAATCAGGCAGAGGAGGGCAGTTCTTC CASSKSGRGGQFF
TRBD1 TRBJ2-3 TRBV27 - TGTGCCAGCAGTACCGCAGGCAGGGGGCAATCAGATACGCAGTATTTT CASSTAGRGQSDTQYF
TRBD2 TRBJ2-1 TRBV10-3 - TGTGCCACGGGGGGTGGGGCGCGGTACAATGAGCAGTTCTTC CATGGGARYNEQFF
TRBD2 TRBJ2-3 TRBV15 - TGTGCCACCAGCAGAGACCGGAGGGGAGCGGGGACAGATACGCAGTATTTT CATSRDRRGAGTDTQYF
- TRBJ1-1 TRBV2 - TGTGCCAGCAGCCAACACCGGGACACGGAAGCTTTCTTT CASSQHRDTEAFF
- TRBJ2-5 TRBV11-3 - TGTGCCAGCAGCGCAGGGGAAGAGACCCAGTACTTC CASSAGEETQYF
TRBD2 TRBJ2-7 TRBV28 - TGTGCCAGCAGTTTCCTAGCGGGGGGCAAAAAATCATACGAGCAGTACTTC CASSFLAGGKKSYEQYF
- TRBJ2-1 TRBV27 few TGTGCCAGCAGTGGACAGGCGGGGGGACTATACAATGAGCAGTTCTTC CASSGQAGGLYNEQFF
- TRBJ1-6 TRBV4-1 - TGCGCCAGCAGCCAATGGTGGGGGGGCGACGGGAAGTCCTATAATTCACCCCTCCACTTT CASSQWWGGDGKSYNSPLHF
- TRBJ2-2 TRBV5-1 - TGCGCCAGCAGCTTGGCCCCCGCGAACACCGGGGAGCTGTTTTTT CASSLAPANTGELFF
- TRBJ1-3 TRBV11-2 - TGTGCCAGCAGCCCTCAGGGCCTCTCTGGAAACACCATATATTTT CASSPQGLSGNTIYF
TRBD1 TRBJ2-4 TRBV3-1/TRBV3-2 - TGTGCCAGCAGCCGGTCGGACAGGGGCGACATTCAGTACTTC CASSRSDRGDIQYF
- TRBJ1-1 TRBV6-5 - TGTGCCAGCAGTTACGAGCAGGGGAACACTGAAGCTTTCTTT CASSYEQGNTEAFF
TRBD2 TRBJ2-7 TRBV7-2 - TGTGCCAGCAGGACTGGGGGAGGGGCTTACGAGCAGTACTTC CASRTGGGAYEQYF
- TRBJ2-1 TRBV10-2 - TGCGCCAGCAGTGACACAGGGTCCAATGAGCAGTTCTTC CASSDTGSNEQFF
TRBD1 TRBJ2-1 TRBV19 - TGTGCCAGTAGTGAACAGGGGCAGCGCACCTACAATGAGCAGTTCTTC CASSEQGQRTYNEQFF
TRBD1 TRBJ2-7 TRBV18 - TGTGCCAGCTCACTCCAAGGACAGGGGCTCGAGCAGTACTTC CASSLQGQGLEQYF
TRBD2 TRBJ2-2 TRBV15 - TGTGCCACCAGCAGAGATGGACTAGGTACCGGGGAGCTGTTTTTT CATSRDGLGTGELFF
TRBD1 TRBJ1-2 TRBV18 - TGTGCCAGCTCATCTCCCCCGACAGGGAATGGCTACACCTTC CASSSPPTGNGYTF
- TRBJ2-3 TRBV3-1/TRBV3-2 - TGTGCCAGCAGCCCTACCCAGGACTATTCAGATACGCAGTATTTT CASSPTQDYSDTQYF
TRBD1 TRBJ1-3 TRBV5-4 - TGTGCCAGCAGCCGGAGGGGGACAGGTGGAAACACCATATATTTT CASSRRGTGGNTIYF
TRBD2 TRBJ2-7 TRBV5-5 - TGTGCCAGCAGCGCAGCCGGGACTAGCGGCTACGAGCAGTACTTC CASSAAGTSGYEQYF
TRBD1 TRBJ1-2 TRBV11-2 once TGTGCCAGCAGCTCGCTCGACAGGGGGGCTGATGGCTACACCTTC CASSSLDRGADGYTF
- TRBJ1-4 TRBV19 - TGTGCCAGTAGTCCCCCAGGGTACCGAACTAATGAAAAACTGTTTTTT CASSPPGYRTNEKLFF
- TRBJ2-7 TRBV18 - TGTGCCAGCTCACCTAGTAGGGGTTCAACCTACGAGCAGTACTTC CASSPSRGSTYEQYF
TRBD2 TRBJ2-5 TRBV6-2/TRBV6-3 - TGTGCCAGCAGTTACTCTAGGACTAGCACAACGAGCGTGTACTTC CASSYSRTSTTSVYF
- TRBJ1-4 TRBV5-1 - TGCGCCAGCAGCTTGTGGGGGGGCGTGACTAATGAAAAACTGTTTTTT CASSLWGGVTNEKLFF
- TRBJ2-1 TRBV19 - TGTGCCAGTAGTATAGATCGTTTTTCCTACAATGAGCAGTTCTTC CASSIDRFSYNEQFF
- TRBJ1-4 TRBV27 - TGTGCCAGCAGCCTCTGGGGCAGCACTAATGAAAAACTGTTTTTT CASSLWGSTNEKLFF
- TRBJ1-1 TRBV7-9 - TGTGCCAGCAGCCAACCACCCATAACAACTGAAGCTTTCTTT CASSQPPITTEAFF
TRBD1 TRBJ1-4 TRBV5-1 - TGCGCCAGCAGCCCAGCCGGGACAGAGTCTATAAAACTGTTTTTT CASSPAGTESIKLFF
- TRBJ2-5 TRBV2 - TGTGCCAGCTTTTCCGGGATTGAAGAGACCCAGTACTTC CASFSGIEETQYF
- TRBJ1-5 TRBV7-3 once TGTGCCAGCAGCGACGACAGGTTTCAGCCCCAGCATTTT CASSDDRFQPQHF
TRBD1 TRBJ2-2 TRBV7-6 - TGTGCCAGCAGCTTAGCCGGACAGGGCACCGGGGAGCTGTTTTTT CASSLAGQGTGELFF
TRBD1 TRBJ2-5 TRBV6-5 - TGTGCCAGCAGATCCTCGGGGACAGCCCAAGAGACCCAGTACTTC CASRSSGTAQETQYF
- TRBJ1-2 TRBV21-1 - TGTGCCAGCAGCAAAGTACGGTCTTCCTATGGCTACACCTTC CASSKVRSSYGYTF
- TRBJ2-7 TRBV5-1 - TGCGCCAGCAGCCTACGGCAGGGTTCCTACGAGCAGTACTTC CASSLRQGSYEQYF
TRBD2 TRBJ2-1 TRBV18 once TGTGCCAGCTCGGGCCTAGCGGGGGGGCTAGGCAATGAGCAGTTCTTC CASSGLAGGLGNEQFF
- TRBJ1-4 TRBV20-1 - TGCAGTGCCACCAACGGGGAAAAACTGTTTTTT CSATNGEKLFF
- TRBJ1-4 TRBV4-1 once TGCGCCAGCAGCCAAGATCGGGGGGTTCGTACAACTAATGAAAAACTGTTTTTT CASSQDRGVRTTNEKLFF
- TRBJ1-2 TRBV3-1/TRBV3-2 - TGTGCCAGCAGCCCCAGGGCCGCTCCGGGTGGCTACACCTTC CASSPRAAPGGYTF
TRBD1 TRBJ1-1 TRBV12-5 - TGTGCTAGTGGTTTGGGGCAGGGGGCGGACGCCACTGAAGCTTTCTTT CASGLGQGADATEAFF